The clone carrying this T cell receptor beta chain was counted ten times or more. No antigen is known for it. The sample belongs to a study of T-cell memory formation after mild COVID-19. Study results and limitations: Some clones that responded were present in memory (sampled pre-infection), which suggests cross-reactive memory joined. Day 15 to 85 contracting clones showed balanced CD4/CD8; later expanders leaned CD4+.

TCRdb called the 5' RACE reads again in MiXCR, with one record for every CDR3 protein. In the table there are under 200,000 distinct CDR3 sequences, roughly 11% of which are singletons. The germline V gene encodes CDR1 SQVTM and CDR2 ANQGSEA. V gave up 3 bases and J gave up 7 bases, with 1 base separating them. The CDR3 is made up of 9 amino acids. The chain combines TRBV29-1 with TRBJ2-1; unclear D gene. The specimen sequenced was PBMCs or a T cell subset sorted from them (not recorded which). The source is a man between 18 and 29 years old who had mild COVID-19 (a few samples of this study predate the infection). Cell type and time point are not known. The CDR3 DNA reads as TGCAGCGTTGAGAATGAGCAGTTCTTC. Translating gives CSVENEQFF.